This T cell receptor beta chain derives from a study of OX40 agonist ivuxolimab in advanced cancers. Background on the study: Mean age approximately 66 years, range 23 to 79; roughly 82% male. General study results and limits: Mean expanded clone counts were higher in CD8+ than CD4+ T cells. Several nonresponders also turned out to have low normalized T-cell clonal expansion.

On this clone itself: Antigen: not known.

Generated by immunoSEQ multiplex PCR, the TCRdb table keeps only in-frame clones and is missing some. Of 15,000 to 20,000 clones detected, under 90% appear once; the ten largest clones hold around 30%. This CDR3 has 12 amino acids. V was trimmed by 1 base and J by 2 bases, leaving 3 bases between them. Germline assignment: CDR1 SGHVS and CDR2 FQNEAQ. Autoimmune disease history or systemic immunosuppression disqualified patients. J is TRBJ2-7 and V is TRBV7-8; D uncertain. Here the sequenced sample was CD4+ or CD8+ T cells sorted from blood, taken in a trial of the OX40 agonist ivuxolimab. The receptor's source is an adult with an advanced solid tumor such as melanoma, head and neck, liver or kidney cancer. The CDR3 is CASSLGTYEQYF. CDR3 DNA: TGTGCCAGCAGCTTAGGGACCTACGAGCAGTACTTC.